One and the same sample provided the 29 T cell receptor beta chains below, sequenced in a study of blood T cell repertoires in COVID-19. Assay: immunoSEQ multiplex PCR; the TCRdb copy retains only in-frame clones and omits some. The top ten clones hold around 4.4% of a sample with about 140,000 clones, around three quarters of them seen once. Material: peripheral blood. The receptors derive from a man in his sixties with acute or convalescent COVID-19.

The chain recombines TRBV7-9 with TRBJ1-4; possible D gene TRBD1, 5 bases. The CDR3 covers 13 residues. Trimming took 2 bases from V and 8 from J, leaving 9 bases between them. Germline lookup yields CDR1 SEHNR and CDR2 FQNEAQ (reference sequence). The CDR3 DNA sequence: TGTGCCAGCAGCTTACAGGGCAAAGAAAAACTGTTTTTT. Translation: CASSLQGKEKLFF.

The chain couples TRBV6-2 or TRBV6-3 to TRBJ2-2; 7 nucleotides line up with TRBD1. The CDR3 totals 13 residues. Per the germline V gene, CDR1 is MNHEY and CDR2 is SVGEGT. V lost 6 bases and J lost 8; bases outside the gene matches: 6. CDR3 sequence: CASSLQGKGELFF. The DNA of the CDR3 is TGTGCCAGCAGCCTACAGGGGAAAGGGGAGCTGTTTTTT.

This clone was detected only a few times. J is TRBJ2-7 and V is TRBV28; D remains ambiguous. V was pared by 1 base and J by 0 bases, with 4 bases between. This CDR3 comprises 13 residues. Germline V gene sequence: CDR1 MDHEN, CDR2 SYDVKM. The CDR3: CASSLSDSYEQYF. CDR3 nucleotide sequence: TGTGCCAGCAGTTTATCAGACTCCTACGAGCAGTACTTC.

This clone has ten or more counts. The J gene is TRBJ2-5, the V gene TRBV15; 10 bases line up with TRBD2. The CDR3 totals 14 residues. The V and J ends lost 6 bases and 4 bases, in that order; junction bases with no gene match: 5. Germline assignment: CDR1 LNHNV and CDR2 YYDKDF (reference sequence). The CDR3 here is CATRGAGGLETQYF. Written as DNA, the CDR3 is TGTGCCACCAGGGGAGCGGGAGGGTTAGAGACCCAGTACTTC.

This chain connects TRBV11-2 to TRBJ2-7; TRBD2 matches 11 bases. CDR1 and CDR2 (germline): SGHAT, FQNNGV. V shed 5 bases, J shed 2 bases, and the junction held 8 bases outside the gene matches. There are 16 residues in the CDR3. CDR3 sequence (DNA): TGTGCCAGCAGCGAATACGGGACTAGCGGTGCCTACGAGCAGTACTTC. Translating it yields CASSEYGTSGAYEQYF.

The chain has TRBV12-2 and TRBJ1-2. TRBV12-2 is assigned pseudogene status. CDR3 length equals 12 residues. The CDR3 DNA sequence: TGTAGTTGGGGGGAAGCTAACTATGGCTACACCTTC. Translation gives CSWGEANYGYTF.

The CDR3 here is CAISTGGEEKLFF. The DNA of the CDR3 is TGTGCCATCAGTACAGGGGGCGAGGAAAAACTGTTTTTT. This rearrangement joins TRBV10-3 to TRBJ1-4; TRBD1 matches at 9 bases. V shed 5 bases, J shed 8 bases, and the junction held 3 bases outside the gene matches. CDR3 length: 13 residues. The germline V gene encodes CDR1 ENHRY and CDR2 SYGVKD.

The rearrangement links TRBV3-1 (or the pseudogene TRBV3-2) to TRBJ2-7, with TRBD1 matching 7 bases. The CDR3 is made up of 16 amino acids. Germline assignment: CDR1 LGHDT and CDR2 YNNKEL (reference sequence). With V trimmed by 1 base and J by 3 bases, 9 bases remained unmatched. Here the CDR3 DNA reads TGTGCCAGCAGCCAAGGTTTCCAGGGGGTTCGCTACGAGCAGTACTTC. This sequence encodes CASSQGFQGVRYEQYF.

The V call is TRBV6-5, the J call TRBJ2-3, with 7 bases that match TRBD2. The CDR3 extends over 15 amino acids. The V segment lost 0 bases and the J segment 4 bases; nucleotides outside the gene matches: 4. The V gene's germline CDR1 is MNHEY and CDR2 SVGAGI. CDR3 coding DNA: TGTGCCAGCAGTTACTCTGGCGGGAGTGCAGATACGCAGTATTTT. Encoded protein: CASSYSGGSADTQYF.

This chain joins TRBV11-3 and TRBJ2-5; 8 bases agree with TRBD2. The CDR3 spans 12 residues. The trim removed 5 bases at V and 11 bases at J, leaving 7 bases unmatched. Germline V gene lookup returns CDR1 SGHNT and CDR2 YENEEA. In DNA, the CDR3 is TGTGCCAGCAGCCCCAGCGGGGGTCCTCAGTACTTC. Protein: CASSPSGGPQYF. The whole variable domain, filled in from reference TRBV11-3 and TRBJ2-5, reads EAGVVQSPRYKIIEKKQPVAFWCNPISGHNTLYWYLQNLGQGPELLIRYENEEAVDDSQLPKDRFSAERLKGVDSTLKIQPAELGDSAVYLCASSPSGGPQYFGPGTRLLVL.

This chain connects TRBV14 to TRBJ2-7; 10 bases are shared with TRBD1. V gave up 4 bases and J gave up 5 bases; unmatched junction bases: 8. The length of the CDR3 is 15 residues. From germline, CDR1 is SGHDN and CDR2 FVKESK. The CDR3 is CASSPPGTGDHEQYF. The CDR3 DNA reads as TGTGCCAGCAGCCCTCCCGGGACAGGGGATCACGAGCAGTACTTC.

This clone showed up just a few times. The chain uses TRBV5-1 and TRBJ2-7, with a weak D call TRBD2 (6 bases). V was clipped by 1 base and J by 5 bases, with 10 bases between them. The length of the CDR3 is 13 residues. Germline assignment: CDR1 SGHRS and CDR2 YFSETQ. CDR3 DNA: TGCGCCAGCAGCTTGTCTAGCGAGAACGAGCAGTACTTC. Translation: CASSLSSENEQYF.

This clone came up many times. The chain carries TRBV28 and TRBJ2-1; 11 bases match TRBD2. This CDR3 has 14 amino acids. Germline-derived CDR1 and CDR2 are MDHEN and SYDVKM. V lost 9 bases, J lost 6 bases, and 7 bases stayed unmatched. CDR3 in amino acids: CASSASGRSNEQFF. The CDR3 DNA is TGTGCCAGTTCCGCTAGCGGGAGGAGCAATGAGCAGTTCTTC.

This chain uses TRBV27 with TRBJ2-3; D is perhaps TRBD1 (5 bases). V lost 3 bases to trimming and J lost 2 bases, with 12 bases between them. Germline V gives CDR1 MNHEY, CDR2 SMNVEV (reference sequence). The CDR3 has 15 residues. The CDR3 sequence is CASSFRQQITDTQYF. The CDR3 DNA reads as TGTGCCAGCAGTTTTCGACAGCAGATCACAGATACGCAGTATTTT.

This clone appeared a few times. This chain joins TRBV12-3 or TRBV12-4 and TRBJ2-3; the D gene is possibly TRBD2 (5 bases). The V gene lost 10 bases and the J gene lost 1 base, with 12 bases spanning the gap. The CDR3 totals 13 residues. The DNA for the CDR3 is TGTGCCACCATGTGGGGAGGCACAGATACGCAGTATTTT. Amino acids: CATMWGGTDTQYF.

The V and J genes are TRBV4-2 and TRBJ2-1; a weak D match, TRBD2 (5 bases). With 0 bases removed from V and 5 bases from J, the gap between germline ends came to 17 bases. There are 17 residues in the CDR3. Per the germline V gene, CDR1 is LGHNA and CDR2 is YNFKEQ. DNA for the CDR3: TGTGCCAGCAGCCAAGAGGACTTGAGGGAGAGGGACAATGAGCAGTTCTTC. This translates into CASSQEDLRERDNEQFF.

As for this clone: One end of the junction varies from germline; a read error may be responsible. The rearrangement links TRBV2 to TRBJ1-5; maybe TRBD1 (6 bases). Per the germline V gene, CDR1 is SNHLY and CDR2 is FYNNEI. This CDR3 is built from 13 residues. CDR3 DNA: TGTTCCAGCAGCCAGGGGTCCCTTCAGCCCCAGCATTTT. Translation gives CSSSQGSLQPQHF.

The sample holds one count of this clone. This rearrangement joins TRBV6-5 to TRBJ2-7; 8 bases line up with TRBD1. V lost 5 bases, J lost 3 bases, and 6 bases stayed unmatched. Germline loops: CDR1 MNHEY, CDR2 SVGAGI. The CDR3 is 14 amino acids. The CDR3 spells CASSHTRGLYEQYF. The CDR3 region has the DNA TGTGCCAGCAGTCACACCAGGGGGCTCTACGAGCAGTACTTC.

The chain couples TRBV29-1 to TRBJ1-5; D might be TRBD1 (6 bases). V dropped 7 bases and J dropped 2 bases, with 18 bases sitting between them. The CDR3 consists of 15 residues. Germline V CDR1 and CDR2: SQVTM, ANQGSEA. The CDR3 reads CSGGNRECGNQPQHF. The DNA for the CDR3 is TGCAGCGGAGGGAACAGGGAGTGTGGCAATCAGCCCCAGCATTTT.

The rearrangement uses TRBV11-2 and TRBJ2-2; D is possibly TRBD2 (5 bases). Germline V gene data show CDR1 as SGHAT and CDR2 as FQNNGV. Trimming shortened V by 1 base and J by 8 bases, and 8 bases separated the two germline ends. CDR3 length: 13 residues. CDR3 DNA sequence: TGTGCCAGCAGCTTAGTATCGGGGGGGGAGCTGTTTTTT. Translation gives CASSLVSGGELFF.

The chain uses TRBV7-9 and TRBJ2-7; 14 nucleotides match TRBD2. Germline CDR1 is SEHNR and CDR2 is FQNEAQ (reference sequence). The trim removed 5 bases at V and 5 bases at J, leaving 5 bases unmatched. The CDR3 sequence is 15 residues long. CDR3 amino acids: CASSPGTSGSDEQYF. In DNA, the CDR3 is TGTGCCAGCAGCCCAGGGACTAGCGGGAGCGACGAGCAGTACTTC. Filled out from reference TRBV7-9 and TRBJ2-7, the complete variable domain reads DTGVSQNPRHKITKRGQNVTFRCDPISEHNRLYWYRQTLGQGPEFLTYFQNEAQLEKSRLLSDRFSAERPKGSFSTLEIQRTEQGDSAMYLCASSPGTSGSDEQYFGPGTRLTVT.

The V gene is TRBV19, the J gene TRBJ1-1, with D unclear. CDR3 size: 16 residues. V was trimmed by 2 bases and J by 1 base, leaving 14 bases between them. Per the germline V gene, CDR1 is LNHDA and CDR2 is SQIVND (reference sequence). The CDR3 nucleotides are TGTGCCAGTAGTATACAAATGAGAGGTCAGAACACTGAAGCTTTCTTT. Protein product: CASSIQMRGQNTEAFF. Together with reference TRBV19 and TRBJ1-1, the CDR3 gives the full variable domain: DGGITQSPKYLFRKEGQNVTLSCEQNLNHDAMYWYRQDPGQGLRLIYYSQIVNDFQKGDIAEGYSVSREKKESFPLTVTSAQKNPTAFYLCASSIQMRGQNTEAFFGQGTRLTVV.

This clone was detected only a few times. The chain links TRBV5-4 to TRBJ1-5; no clear D. CDR3 size: 15 residues. V shed 0 bases and J shed 5 bases, with 12 bases lying between them. From germline, CDR1 is SGHNT and CDR2 YYREEE (reference sequence). The CDR3 bases are TGTGCCAGCAGCTTGGATTCAGGTCCTCATCAGCCCCAGCATTTT. This codes for CASSLDSGPHQPQHF.

The chain couples TRBV19 to TRBJ2-7, with D perhaps TRBD1 (5 bases). Germline lookup yields CDR1 LNHDA and CDR2 SQIVND (reference sequence). V was trimmed by 6 bases and J by 3 bases, leaving 9 bases between them. This CDR3 has 12 residues. In DNA form, the CDR3 reads TGTGCCAGTAGGGATCAGGGCTACGAGCAGTACTTC. Protein sequence: CASRDQGYEQYF.

This clone has just a few counts. The chain joins TRBV13 to TRBJ2-7; the match to TRBD2 covers 9 bases. Trimming took 0 bases from V and 7 from J; bases not matched to a gene: 7. The CDR3 contains 15 residues. CDR1 PRHDT and CDR2 FYEKMQ come from the germline V gene (reference sequence). CDR3: CASSLGTSGPVEQYF. CDR3 bases: TGTGCCAGCAGCTTAGGAACTAGCGGGCCAGTAGAGCAGTACTTC.

This chain links TRBV7-2 with TRBJ2-2; 7 bases agree with TRBD1. The CDR3 runs to 15 residues. V gave up 5 bases and J gave up 9 bases; unmatched junction bases: 12. The germline CDR1 and CDR2 sequences are SGHTA and FQGNSA. The CDR3 DNA reads TGTGCCAGCAGCCCGACAGGGTTGGATGGCCGGGAGCTGTTTTTT. Translating gives CASSPTGLDGRELFF.

The rearrangement uses TRBV19 and TRBJ1-2; possible D gene TRBD1, 6 bases. The V end lost 8 bases, the J end lost 7 bases, and 11 bases lay between the germline ends. Germline-derived CDR1 and CDR2 are LNHDA and SQIVND (reference sequence). This CDR3 comprises 11 residues. The CDR3 sequence: CASYTGSGYTF. CDR3 in DNA: TGTGCCAGTTACACAGGGAGTGGCTACACCTTC.

V is TRBV6-1 and J is TRBJ2-1; the D is unclear. Germline V lookup: CDR1 MNHNS, CDR2 SASEGT. The CDR3 spans 13 residues. The V and J ends lost 4 bases and 10 bases respectively, with 14 bases between them. CDR3 DNA: TGTGCCAGCAGTGGCACAGATACAAGGGAGCAGTTCTTC. Its protein is CASSGTDTREQFF.

This clone was seen only a few times. The chain joins TRBV18 to TRBJ2-3, with D unclear. Trimming took 3 bases from V and 2 from J, leaving 3 bases between them. The CDR3 consists of 12 residues. Germline lookup yields CDR1 KGHSH and CDR2 LQKENI. DNA for the CDR3: TGTGCCAGCTCACCCTTCACAGATACGCAGTATTTT. It encodes CASSPFTDTQYF. Full variable domain (missing parts from reference TRBV18 and TRBJ2-3): NAGVMQNPRHLVRRRGQEARLRCSPMKGHSHVYWYRQLPEEGLKFMVYLQKENIIDESGMPKERFSAEFPKEGPSILRIQQVVRGDSAAYFCASSPFTDTQYFGPGTRLTVL.